The 12 T cell receptor beta chains listed next were all sequenced from one sample in a study of molecular identifiers for immune sequencing clone quantification. TCRdb processed the PCR reads anew with MiXCR; each CDR3 protein has one entry. The top ten hold about 0.74% of the sample, which has a few hundred thousand distinct CDR3 sequences, 24% seen once. Sequenced sample: naive CD8+ T cells from blood, with Jurkat cell RNA spiked in. Subset noted: FACS-sorted CD8+CD4-CCR7+CD45RA+ naive T cells. Receptor source: a human donor in good health. Some libraries in this study had Jurkat cell RNA spiked in.

This clonotype was recorded once. This chain links TRBV19 with TRBJ2-4; no reliable D call. The CDR3 contains 17 residues. V was shortened by 5 bases and J by 0 bases, with 17 bases between the two germline ends. The germline CDR1 and CDR2 sequences are LNHDA and SQIVND (reference sequence). The CDR3 region is CASSLFQELLAKNIQYF. Here the CDR3 DNA reads TGTGCCAGTAGTTTGTTCCAGGAGTTACTAGCCAAAAACATTCAGTACTTC.

For this clonotype: This may stem from a read error, because a much larger clone lies one nucleotide away. The CDR3 region has the DNA TGTGCCAGCAGCTTAAGTGCCGGGACGGCCGACGAGCAGTACTTC. Its translation is CASSLSAGTADEQYF. The V call is TRBV7-2, the J call TRBJ2-7; D may match TRBD1 or TRBD2 (5 bases each). The CDR3 is 15 amino acids. The V gene's germline CDR1 is SGHTA and CDR2 FQGNSA. V was pared by 2 bases and J by 5 bases, with 16 bases between.

The chain links TRBV6-2 or TRBV6-3 to TRBJ1-1; a weak D match, TRBD1 (5 bases). Germline assignment: CDR1 MNHEY and CDR2 SVGEGT. The V end lost 7 bases, the J end lost 1 base, and 13 bases lay between the germline ends. The length of the CDR3 is 14 residues. CDR3 amino acids: CASTPTVPNTEAFF. The CDR3 nucleotides read TGTGCCAGCACCCCGACAGTCCCGAACACTGAAGCTTTCTTT.

Comment on this clonotype: Sequence at one end of the junction differs from germline and may be a read error. The rearrangement joins TRBV6-1 to TRBJ1-4, with a weak D call TRBD1 (6 bases). The CDR3 runs 17 residues. CDR1 is MNHNS, CDR2 SASEGT, per germline. The CDR3 reads CASSETPSGVTNEILFF. CDR3 nucleotide sequence: TGTGCCAGCAGTGAAACACCGTCAGGGGTTACTAATGAAATACTGTTTTTT.

This clonotype was seen a handful of times. This rearrangement joins TRBV27 to TRBJ2-7, with TRBD1 identical over 10 bases. The junction had 4 bases not matched to a gene; V was cut back by 6 bases and J by 2 bases. CDR1 MNHEY and CDR2 SMNVEV come from the germline V gene (reference sequence). The CDR3 spans 14 residues. The DNA of the CDR3 is TGTGCCAGCAGGTGGACAGGGGGAGCCTACGAGCAGTACTTC. This gives the protein CASRWTGGAYEQYF.

Ten or more counts support this clonotype. This chain uses TRBV12-3 or TRBV12-4 with TRBJ2-7; TRBD1 might be the D (6 bases). The CDR3 consists of 15 residues. Trimming removed 2 bases at V and 2 bases at J, with 13 bases between. The CDR3 DNA sequence: TGTGCCAGCAGTTTATCAGTTGGGGACACCTACGAGCAGTACTTC. Protein product: CASSLSVGDTYEQYF.

Concerning this clonotype: The CDR3 does not close with the conserved phenylalanine or tryptophan, likely indicating a read error. This chain links TRBV6-1 with TRBJ2-7; D uncertain. The ends were cut back, 4 bases at V and 4 bases at J, with 11 bases in the middle. The CDR3 covers 13 residues. The V gene's germline CDR1 is MNHNS and CDR2 SASEGT. The CDR3 sequence is CASSVYGKYEQYS. CDR3 DNA: TGTGCCAGCAGTGTATACGGAAAGTACGAGCAGTACTCC.

In this sample, this clonotype turned up a few times. The genes are TRBV4-1 and TRBJ2-2; 7 positions agree with TRBD1. CDR3 length: 15 residues. After removal of 4 bases from V and 6 bases from J, the junction contained 8 bases not matched to a gene. Germline V gene lookup returns CDR1 MGHRA and CDR2 YSYEKL. The CDR3 is CASSRTGGDSGELFF. The CDR3 region has the DNA TGCGCCAGCAGCCGGACAGGTGGGGATTCCGGGGAGCTGTTTTTT.

The chain combines TRBV24-1 with TRBJ2-5; D may be TRBD1 (5 bases). The CDR3 consists of 14 residues. Per germline, CDR1 KGHDR and CDR2 SFDVKD. V shed 5 bases and J shed 0 bases, with 9 bases lying between them. This CDR3 reads CATSGQKDQETQYF. CDR3 coding DNA: TGTGCCACCAGTGGACAGAAAGACCAAGAGACCCAGTACTTC.

In its sample, this clonotype was seen a few times. At one end, the junction sequence differs from germline, possibly due to a read error. The chain recombines TRBV20-1 with TRBJ1-2, with D possibly TRBD1 on 5 matching bases. CDR3 length: 16 amino acids. CDR1 and CDR2 from the germline V gene are DFQATT and SNEGSKA (reference sequence). The CDR3 nucleotides are TGCAGTACTAGGGGTTGGCCTGCCGAGACCAACTATGGCTACACCTTC. Residues: CSTRGWPAETNYGYTF.

CDR3 amino acids: CASRGAEEQYF. For the CDR3, the DNA is TGTGCCAGCAGAGGGGCAGAAGAGCAGTACTTC. The chain has TRBV12-3 or TRBV12-4 and TRBJ2-7; a possible D gene is TRBD1 (5 bases). V was trimmed by 6 bases and J by 7 bases, leaving 10 bases between them. CDR3 length equals 11 residues.

The table lists this clonotype with many counts. The chain recombines TRBV20-1 with TRBJ1-4; D unclear. The CDR3 consists of 13 residues. Germline assignment: CDR1 DFQATT and CDR2 SNEGSKA (reference sequence). The germline V and J ends were trimmed by 7 bases and 6 bases, with 15 bases remaining between them. CDR3 sequence (DNA): TGCAGTGTCCGGGATCTGGGCGATGAAAAACTGTTTTTT. Translation: CSVRDLGDEKLFF.